This T cell receptor beta chain was profiled in a study of tissue T cells after allogeneic stem cell transplantation (dated by TCRdb to the early 2020s). Background for the entire study: TCR beta repertoires were profiled across many tissues obtained from research autopsies of patients with and without GVHD, as well as in mouse models of GVHD. The human part of the study was a prospective observational study with no blinding and no randomization. Broad study findings and their caveats: In both patients and mice, T cells from blood and spleen picked up only a limited part of the TCR repertoire that was detected in tissues. Which tissue TCRs were alloreactive or antigen-specific was not determined in the study, and some clones might have been persisting host cells. Within patients, how anatomically similar tissues were was a major factor shaping TCR repertoire composition, regardless of disease or transplant status. Not many T cell clones showed up in more than one patient, yet clustering based on motifs uncovered repertoire signatures that were shared across patients in a tissue-specific way. The patient cohort was small and varied clinically, and sampling depth was recognized as a limitation.

CDR1 SGHLS and CDR2 HYDKME were looked up in the germline V gene. V is trimmed back by 6 bases and J by 8 bases, and the junction contains 2 bases that no gene match accounts for. Spanning cysteine to phenylalanine, the CDR3 consists of 11 amino acids. Part of the CDR3 DNA is given, 30 bases translated from base 1. Points on this clone: Its binding antigen is unknown. For this receptor, the gene names and germline sequences are taken from the mouse. The CDR3 end falls 1 residue outside the read, so it is completed with the germline J gene.

Receptor libraries were prepared by the immunoSEQ multiplex PCR assay. TCRbeta CDR3 sequencing was done by Adaptive Biotechnologies at survey depth, reporting CDR3 sequences, V/J genes, productive frequency and template counts. TCR beta CDR3 regions were amplified from genomic DNA rather than RNA. In the paper's pipeline: Jensen-Shannon divergence served to quantify pairwise repertoire overlap between tissues, with 0 meaning identical and 1 meaning complete divergence. Tissues were clustered by single-linkage agglomerative hierarchical clustering of pairwise JSD values, and the clustering results were displayed as dendrograms. GLIPH2 was run on all patient samples with simulation_depth 1000, kmer_min_depth 3 and cdr3_length_cutoff 8, and groups with more than two unique CDR3s were retained. A standardized tissue-overlap score was generated by extrapolating Jaccard GLIPH-group overlap across patients to a standard repertoire size of 1000 clones. To look at how diversity was associated with clinical or experimental variables, linear mixed-effect models were used, with tissue treated as a fixed effect and individual treated as a random effect. TCRdb mirrors the immuneACCESS table, restricted to in-frame sequences. Some clones are absent from its copies; in checked studies, under half trace to an unresolved V gene, and the reason for the others is unknown. V and J calls and clone size are copied from that table; D and trimming were computed from the DNA. The sample data list approximately 45,000 clones, and about three quarters of these were observed just once. The ten most abundant clones make up around 0.52% of the sample.

Source material: sorted cells pooled from one or two spleens. The receptor chain draws on TRBV12-2 and TRBJ1-1; TRBD1 matches 10 bases in the middle. The TCR originated in a pool of C57BL/6 mice in good health. The DNA read from the CDR3 is TGTGCCAGCCGGGACAGGGGTGAAGTCTTC. Translated, it gives CASRDRGEVF. The full CDR3 is CASRDRGEVFF.